This is a list of T cell receptor beta chains from one sample in a study of CD8 T cells in Susac syndrome. One entry per CDR3 protein, called by TCRdb with MiXCR from the immunoSEQ multiplex PCR reads. The repertoire holds about 70,000 distinct CDR3 sequences, approximately 95% seen once, with roughly 0.22% in the top ten. Source material: CD8+ T cells from PBMCs. Receptors were obtained from a human donor in good health. Both conserved end residues are part of each CDR3. The order of the fields is J gene, clone size, D gene, V gene, CDR3 protein, CDR3 DNA. A D gene is named only where the DNA matches it firmly. Only some rows state a clone size, as once, few, many or a class for expanded clones.

TRBJ2-2,-,TRBD2,TRBV6-5,CASSPSGGLTGELFF,TGTGCCAGCAGTCCCAGCGGGGGACTCACCGGGGAGCTGTTTTTT
TRBJ2-5,-,TRBD2,TRBV6-2/TRBV6-3,CASSYPAGGDGETQYF,TGTGCCAGCAGTTACCCAGCGGGGGGGGATGGAGAGACCCAGTACTTC
TRBJ1-2,-,-,TRBV27,CASSLSPEGGEGYTF,TGTGCCAGCAGTTTGTCGCCAGAGGGGGGGGAGGGCTACACCTTC
TRBJ2-2,-,-,TRBV5-6,CASSLARAANTGELFF,TGTGCCAGCAGCTTGGCCAGGGCGGCGAACACCGGGGAGCTGTTTTTT
TRBJ1-6,-,-,TRBV15,CATSPEDGYGREYNSPLHF,TGTGCCACCAGCCCAGAGGATGGGTACGGCAGGGAGTATAATTCACCCCTCCACTTT
TRBJ2-2,-,TRBD1,TRBV4-1,CASSPRQGDTGELFF,TGCGCCAGCAGCCCTAGACAGGGTGACACCGGGGAGCTGTTTTTT
TRBJ1-1,-,-,TRBV19,CASSIEQENTEAFF,TGTGCCAGTAGTATCGAACAGGAGAACACTGAAGCTTTCTTT
TRBJ2-7,-,-,TRBV5-1,CASSATDRNEQYF,TGCGCCAGCAGCGCGACGGACCGCAACGAGCAGTACTTC
TRBJ1-2,-,-,TRBV29-1,CSSGPYGYTF,TGCAGCTCTGGTCCCTATGGCTACACCTTC
TRBJ2-7,-,TRBD2,TRBV12-3/TRBV12-4,CASTSIRGGYEQYF,TGTGCCAGCACCTCAATCCGGGGGGGCTACGAGCAGTACTTC
TRBJ1-1,-,TRBD1,TRBV28,CASVRGWTEAFF,TGTGCCAGCGTCAGGGGGTGGACTGAAGCTTTCTTT
TRBJ1-1,-,-,TRBV7-2,CASSQTLFMDIMNTEAFF,TGTGCCAGCAGCCAGACCCTTTTCATGGACATCATGAACACTGAAGCTTTCTTT
TRBJ2-4,-,TRBD2,TRBV15,CATSPSGGAKNIQYF,TGTGCCACCAGTCCTTCGGGGGGAGCCAAAAACATTCAGTACTTC
TRBJ2-6,-,-,TRBV7-8,CASSPGQPSGANVLTF,TGTGCCAGCAGCCCTGGGCAGCCCTCGGGAGCCAACGTCCTGACTTTC
TRBJ2-6,-,-,TRBV9,CASSVPGANVLTF,TGTGCCAGCAGCGTACCCGGGGCCAACGTCCTGACTTTC
TRBJ1-3,-,-,TRBV4-1,CASRSTGLSGNTIYF,TGCGCCAGCAGAAGTACAGGGCTCTCTGGAAACACCATATATTTT
TRBJ2-5,once,TRBD2,TRBV9,CASSVQAGAGRETQYF,TGTGCCAGCAGCGTCCAAGCGGGGGCTGGAAGAGAGACCCAGTACTTC
TRBJ2-7,-,-,TRBV4-2,CASSQDTGPYEQYF,TGTGCCAGCAGCCAAGATACAGGGCCCTACGAGCAGTACTTC
TRBJ2-1,-,-,TRBV4-1,CASSQSPGDEQFF,TGCGCCAGCAGCCAGTCTCCCGGGGATGAGCAGTTCTTC
TRBJ2-2,-,-,TRBV6-5,CASSYGYRGELFF,TGTGCCAGCAGTTACGGATACCGCGGGGAGCTGTTTTTT
TRBJ1-1,-,-,TRBV19,CASSIGASARAFF,TGTGCCAGTAGTATTGGGGCCTCAGCTCGGGCTTTCTTT
TRBJ2-7,-,-,TRBV27,CASSPSTTGYEQYF,TGTGCCAGCAGCCCGAGTACAACAGGGTACGAGCAGTACTTC
TRBJ1-3,-,-,TRBV7-2,CASSLGTASGNTIYF,TGTGCCAGCAGCTTAGGTACAGCCTCTGGAAACACCATATATTTT
TRBJ1-6,-,-,TRBV7-6,CASSYDLAGNSPLHF,TGTGCCAGCAGCTACGATCTCGCGGGGAATTCACCCCTCCACTTT
TRBJ1-1,-,-,TRBV12-5,CASRAPRGLNTEAFF,TGTGCTAGTAGGGCCCCGCGGGGGCTGAACACTGAAGCTTTCTTT